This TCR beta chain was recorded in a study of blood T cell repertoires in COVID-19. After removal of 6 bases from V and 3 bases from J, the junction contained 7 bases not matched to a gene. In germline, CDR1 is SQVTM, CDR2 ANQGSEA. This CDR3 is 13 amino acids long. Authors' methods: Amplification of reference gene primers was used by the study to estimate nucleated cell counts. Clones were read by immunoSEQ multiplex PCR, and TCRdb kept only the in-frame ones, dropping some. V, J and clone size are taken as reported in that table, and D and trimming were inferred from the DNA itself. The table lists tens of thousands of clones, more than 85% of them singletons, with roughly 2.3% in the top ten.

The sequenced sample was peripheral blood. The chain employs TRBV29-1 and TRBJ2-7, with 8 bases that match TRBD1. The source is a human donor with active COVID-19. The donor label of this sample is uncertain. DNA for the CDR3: TGCAGCGTGACGGACAGGGAGAACTACGAGCAGTACTTC. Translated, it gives CSVTDRENYEQYF.